Sequencing of this T cell receptor (beta chain) was carried out in a study of beta chain features in type 1 diabetes. Overall study findings and caveats: Patients with type 1 diabetes carried fewer insertions and had more deletions at their VDJ junctions. Patients with Type 1 diabetes showed moderately but significantly shorter TCRB CDR3s in all four CD4+ subsets.

With regard to this clone: Antigen: not known.

This CDR3 region has 14 residues. Expressed TCRB transcripts were sequenced after all isolated RNA was converted to cDNA. The data were produced by immunoSEQ multiplex PCR, yet TCRdb's version contains in-frame clones alone and is incomplete. The sample has under 900,000 clones; 15% to 20% are singletons. The sequence was obtained from a woman under 30 in good health. V gene TRBV21-1 combines with J gene TRBJ1-1; whether TRBD1, the table's D call, matches the DNA was not checked. TRBV21-1 is termed a pseudogene. Source material: naive CD4+ T cells from blood. The DNA of the CDR3 is TGTGCCAGCATACAGGGGGCCGTGAACACTGAAGCTTTCTTT. Translation gives CASIQGAVNTEAFF.